The 24 T cell receptor beta chains below come from one sample, sequenced in a study of long-term antiretroviral therapy in people with HIV. An immunoSEQ assay, version v3.0, was performed at survey level. TCRdb's table, derived via immunoSEQ multiplex PCR, lists solely in-frame clones and lacks some. The sample consists of 19,000 or so clones, approximately 81% of them appearing once. The sequenced sample was unsorted PBMCs, obtained 0.3 years before starting antiretroviral therapy. The receptors originated from a man in his fifties or sixties with HIV.

The table lists this clone with a count of one. V usage is TRBV7-9 and J usage is TRBJ2-3; 10 bases are shared with TRBD1. J lost 4 bases, V lost 4 bases, and 5 bases had no gene match. Germline lookup yields CDR1 SEHNR and CDR2 FQNEAQ (reference sequence). The CDR3 consists of 15 residues. CDR3 sequence: CASSSGTGVADTQYF. CDR3 DNA: TGTGCCAGCAGCTCCGGGACAGGGGTTGCAGATACGCAGTATTTT.

This clone was counted a few times. The rearrangement links TRBV6-4 to TRBJ1-5; D is undetermined. The CDR3 consists of 14 residues. V lost 3 bases and J lost 2, with 8 bases in between. The germline V gene has CDR1 MRHNA and CDR2 SNTAGT. This CDR3 reads CASSEGEGNQPQHF. For the CDR3, the DNA is TGTGCCAGCAGTGAAGGAGAGGGCAATCAGCCCCAGCATTTT.

The CDR3 sequence is CASGSLGDRGNTEAFF. The CDR3 nucleotides are TGTGCCAGCGGTTCCTTGGGAGACAGGGGAAACACTGAAGCTTTCTTT. The rearrangement joins TRBV28 to TRBJ1-1; the match to TRBD1 covers 8 bases. Trimming removed 8 bases from V and 2 bases from J; junction bases left unmatched: 13. The CDR3 sequence is 16 residues long. In germline, CDR1 is MDHEN, CDR2 SYDVKM. Full variable domain (outside the CDR3, taken from reference TRBV28 and TRBJ1-1): DVKVTQSSRYLVKRTGEKVFLECVQDMDHENMFWYRQDPGLGLRLIYFSYDVKMKEKGDIPEGYSVSREKKERFSLILESASTNQTSMYLCASGSLGDRGNTEAFFGQGTRLTVV.

This chain links TRBV27 with TRBJ2-2; D is unclear. Germline CDR1 reads MNHEY; CDR2 reads SMNVEV (reference sequence). Trimming stripped 3 bases from V and 6 bases from J, with 5 bases between. This CDR3 spans 12 amino acids. The DNA of the CDR3 is TGTGCCAGCAGTTTCTTAGCCGGGGAGCTGTTTTTT. As protein: CASSFLAGELFF.

The V call is TRBV4-1, the J call TRBJ2-5; TRBD2 might be the D (6 bases). The V end was cut by 4 bases, the J end by 2 bases, with 8 bases between. Germline CDR1 reads MGHRA; CDR2 reads YSYEKL. This CDR3 has 13 amino acids. In DNA form, the CDR3 reads TGCGCCAGCAGCCCCCGGGGGCAAGAGACCCAGTACTTC. It translates to CASSPRGQETQYF.

V gene TRBV10-2 combines with J gene TRBJ2-2; 9 bases map to TRBD2. V was pared by 6 bases and J by 0 bases, with 8 bases of the junction left unmatched. This CDR3 has 17 residues. Looked up from germline, CDR1 is WSHSY and CDR2 is SAAADI. The CDR3 loop reads CASRGGLARANTGELFF. For the CDR3, the DNA is TGCGCCAGCAGGGGTGGACTAGCGCGCGCGAACACCGGGGAGCTGTTTTTT.

The genes are TRBV28 and TRBJ2-7; possibly TRBD1 or TRBD2 for D (5 bases each). The V gene lost 6 bases and the J gene lost 1 base, with 16 bases spanning the gap. The germline V gene has CDR1 MDHEN and CDR2 SYDVKM. CDR3 length equals 15 residues. The CDR3 coding sequence is TGTGCCAGCAGCGAAACGGGGACCGCGTCCTACGAGCAGTACTTC. This gives the protein CASSETGTASYEQYF.

The chain employs TRBV11-2 and TRBJ2-3; D uncertain. Germline-derived CDR1 and CDR2 are SGHAT and FQNNGV. V gave up 5 bases and J gave up 6 bases, with 15 bases separating them. This CDR3 region has 14 residues. This chain's CDR3 is CASSPLSGLDTQYF. The CDR3 coding sequence is TGTGCCAGCAGCCCGTTGTCCGGTCTGGATACGCAGTATTTT.

This clone was seen more than once but under ten times. The rearrangement joins TRBV28 to TRBJ2-1; the match to TRBD1 covers 9 bases. The germline CDR1 and CDR2 sequences are MDHEN and SYDVKM. This CDR3 contains 15 residues. J was trimmed by 7 bases and V by 4 bases; bases with no gene match: 8. The DNA of the CDR3 is TGTGCCAGCAGTTGGGGACAGGGCGTTGGAAATGAGCAGTTCTTC. It translates to CASSWGQGVGNEQFF.

This clone occurred a few times. V and J are TRBV28 and TRBJ2-7, with 12 nucleotides matching TRBD1. V shed 5 bases and J 4 bases; nucleotides not matched to a gene: 9. The CDR3 extends over 16 amino acids. Germline V gene sequence: CDR1 MDHEN, CDR2 SYDVKM. In DNA form, the CDR3 reads TGTGCCAGCAGTGTGTCGGGACAGGGGGCTCGGTACGAGCAGTACTTC. It codes for CASSVSGQGARYEQYF.

The chain is built from TRBV28 and TRBJ2-5; 11 bases fit TRBD2. The CDR3 loop spans 15 amino acids. Germline V gene sequence: CDR1 MDHEN, CDR2 SYDVKM. J lost 4 bases, V lost 8 bases, and 9 bases had no gene match. CDR3 in amino acids: CASFASGRSGETQYF. CDR3 nucleotides: TGTGCCAGCTTCGCTAGCGGGAGGTCCGGAGAGACCCAGTACTTC.

V and J are TRBV7-9 and TRBJ1-1; D remains unclear. Germline V gene lookup returns CDR1 SEHNR and CDR2 FQNEAQ (reference sequence). Deletions cut 2 bases from V and 0 bases from J, with 16 bases between. The CDR3 is made up of 17 amino acids. CDR3: CASSLSLRGGMNTEAFF. CDR3 DNA sequence: TGTGCCAGCAGCTTAAGCCTACGGGGAGGCATGAACACTGAAGCTTTCTTT.

This clone is a singleton in its sample. V and J are TRBV6-4 and TRBJ2-2; possibly TRBD1 or TRBD2 for D (6 bases each). With 2 bases removed from V and 3 bases from J, the gap between germline ends came to 10 bases. The germline V gene encodes CDR1 MRHNA and CDR2 SNTAGT. This CDR3 is built from 15 residues. The CDR3 sequence: CASSDGGGHTGELFF. The CDR3 nucleotides read TGTGCCAGCAGTGACGGTGGGGGGCACACCGGGGAGCTGTTTTTT.

The J gene is TRBJ1-5, the V gene TRBV5-5, with TRBD1 identical over 9 bases. Trimming cost V 3 bases and J 3 bases; bases outside gene matches: 4. The CDR3 loop spans 15 amino acids. Germline CDR1 SGHKS, CDR2 YYEKEE (reference sequence). The DNA of the CDR3 is TGTGCCAGCAGCTCCACAGGGGGCTCCAATCAGCCCCAGCATTTT. Encoded protein: CASSSTGGSNQPQHF.

This clone was recorded a few times. This sequence joins TRBV15 and TRBJ2-7; D remains unclear. Germline V gene data show CDR1 as LNHNV and CDR2 as YYDKDF (reference sequence). CDR3 size: 14 residues. Deletions cut 4 bases from V and 5 bases from J, with 15 bases between. The CDR3 sequence is CATSTTLEVDEQYF. CDR3 DNA: TGTGCCACCAGCACAACCCTCGAGGTCGACGAGCAGTACTTC.

The V gene is TRBV28, the J gene TRBJ1-3; weak D call: TRBD1 (5 bases). V lost 6 bases and J 0 bases, leaving 15 bases between the germline ends. This CDR3 has 16 amino acids. The germline V gene encodes CDR1 MDHEN and CDR2 SYDVKM. CDR3 loop: CASRPQGLYSGNTIYF. CDR3 DNA sequence: TGTGCCAGCAGACCTCAGGGCCTTTACTCTGGAAACACCATATATTTT.

The chain recombines TRBV7-2 with TRBJ2-3; D is unclear. CDR1 and CDR2 (germline): SGHTA, FQGNSA. V dropped 2 bases and J dropped 1 base, with 4 bases sitting between them. This CDR3 has 13 residues. The CDR3 region is CASSLPGTDTQYF. The CDR3 region has the DNA TGTGCCAGCAGCTTACCTGGCACAGATACGCAGTATTTT.

The V gene is TRBV14, the J gene TRBJ2-5, with a tentative D call TRBD1 (5 bases). V lost 0 bases and J lost 1, with 12 bases in between. The length of the CDR3 is 16 residues. Per the germline V gene, CDR1 is SGHDN and CDR2 is FVKESK. As DNA, the CDR3 is TGTGCCAGCAGCCAAGATAGGGGTGGCGGCCAAGAGACCCAGTACTTC. Protein sequence: CASSQDRGGGQETQYF.

The chain employs TRBV5-1 and TRBJ2-4; D uncertain. Germline assignment: CDR1 SGHRS and CDR2 YFSETQ. The V end lost 4 bases, the J end lost 2 bases, and 16 bases lay between the germline ends. The CDR3 spans 16 residues. This chain's CDR3 is CASSISYRPTKNIQYF. The CDR3 nucleotides read TGCGCCAGCAGCATTTCATACCGACCCACCAAAAACATTCAGTACTTC. The full variable domain, its missing parts supplied by reference TRBV5-1 and TRBJ2-4, is KAGVTQTPRYLIKTRGQQVTLSCSPISGHRSVSWYQQTPGQGLQFLFEYFSETQRNKGNFPGRFSGRQFSNSRSEMNVSTLELGDSALYLCASSISYRPTKNIQYFGAGTRLSVL.

The chain employs TRBV7-2 and TRBJ2-3, with 8 bases matching TRBD2. The CDR3 covers 15 residues. V lost 5 bases to trimming and J lost 0 bases; unmatched junction nucleotides: 4. The germline gives CDR1 SGHTA, CDR2 FQGNSA. CDR3 DNA sequence: TGTGCCAGCAGCCACGGGGGGGCCAGCACAGATACGCAGTATTTT. It encodes CASSHGGASTDTQYF.

The sample holds a few counts of this clone. This chain uses TRBV6-1 with TRBJ1-3; D is ambiguous. This CDR3 is built from 17 residues. Germline values: CDR1 MNHNS, CDR2 SASEGT. Deletions cut 3 bases from V and 3 bases from J, with 18 bases between. DNA of the CDR3: TGTGCCAGCAGTGATAGCCCGTGGGGATCTCATGGAAACACCATATATTTT. It encodes CASSDSPWGSHGNTIYF.

The chain is built from TRBV6-1 and TRBJ2-7; a possible D gene is TRBD1 (6 bases). CDR1 MNHNS and CDR2 SASEGT come from the germline V gene. The CDR3 loop spans 17 amino acids. The ends were cut back, 4 bases at V and 3 bases at J, with 22 bases in the middle. This CDR3 is CASSAGATTIENYEQYF. Written as DNA, the CDR3 is TGTGCCAGCAGTGCAGGGGCAACTACGATCGAGAACTACGAGCAGTACTTC.

The chain couples TRBV14 to TRBJ1-1; 7 nucleotides line up with TRBD1. CDR3 size: 15 residues. CDR1 SGHDN and CDR2 FVKESK come from the germline V gene. V lost 1 base and J lost 0; bases outside the gene matches: 2. The CDR3 DNA reads TGTGCCAGCAGCCAAGTCACAGGGGTGAACACTGAAGCTTTCTTT. This encodes CASSQVTGVNTEAFF.

The chain carries TRBV11-2 and TRBJ2-1; 9 bases are a match to TRBD2. Germline-derived CDR1 and CDR2 are SGHAT and FQNNGV. The V segment lost 5 bases and the J segment 4 bases; nucleotides outside the gene matches: 6. There are 15 residues in the CDR3. The CDR3: CASSILAGTYNEQFF. For the CDR3, the DNA is TGTGCCAGCAGCATCCTAGCGGGAACATACAATGAGCAGTTCTTC.